The 28 T cell receptor beta chains below were found in one sample sequenced in a study of T cells in localized non-small cell lung cancer. Profiling relied on immunoSEQ multiplex PCR, and the TCRdb table lists in-frame clones only, not all of them. This sample has tens of thousands of clones, with around 81% found just once. Sequenced material: peripheral blood mononuclear cells, taken before any cancer treatment. Receptors originate from a male donor at least 60 years old with stage II lung adenocarcinoma.

The sample holds a few counts of this clone. Within the sample, other DNA sequences also encode this same CDR3. The CDR3 coding sequence is TGTGCCAGCAGTTACGGGCAGAATAGCAATCAGCCCCAGCATTTT. Translating gives CASSYGQNSNQPQHF. V gene TRBV6-5 combines with J gene TRBJ1-5; no clear D. Looked up from germline, CDR1 is MNHEY and CDR2 is SVGAGI. This CDR3 spans 15 amino acids. Trimming removed 2 bases from V and 0 bases from J, with 8 bases in between.

This clone was recorded a few times. The CDR3 DNA sequence: TGCGCCAGCCGATTAGCGGGAGGAAACACCGGGGAGCTGTTTTTT. As protein: CASRLAGGNTGELFF. The chain combines TRBV5-1 with TRBJ2-2; 10 bases align to TRBD2. V was clipped by 7 bases and J by 2 bases; unmatched bases: 5. Germline CDR1 is SGHRS and CDR2 is YFSETQ. This CDR3 is 15 amino acids long. Full variable domain (outside the CDR3, taken from reference TRBV5-1 and TRBJ2-2): KAGVTQTPRYLIKTRGQQVTLSCSPISGHRSVSWYQQTPGQGLQFLFEYFSETQRNKGNFPGRFSGRQFSNSRSEMNVSTLELGDSALYLCASRLAGGNTGELFFGEGSRLTVL.

This clone was seen once. The rearrangement links TRBV10-3 to TRBJ2-3; D may be TRBD2 (5 bases). The V gene lost 6 bases and the J gene lost 2 bases, with 12 bases spanning the gap. CDR3 size: 14 residues. Per germline, CDR1 ENHRY and CDR2 SYGVKD. CDR3 coding DNA: TGTGCCATCAGGGACTCAAAAGTCACAGATACGCAGTATTTT. Protein product: CAIRDSKVTDTQYF.

V is TRBV30 and J is TRBJ1-5; 7 bases align to TRBD1. The V gene's germline CDR1 is GTSNPN and CDR2 SVGIG (reference sequence). This CDR3 spans 13 amino acids. The V segment lost 5 bases and the J segment 4 bases; nucleotides outside the gene matches: 5. DNA of the CDR3: TGTGCCTGGGGGGGACAGCCTAATCAGCCCCAGCATTTT. Protein sequence: CAWGGQPNQPQHF.

This rearrangement joins TRBV4-1 to TRBJ2-1; a weak D match, TRBD1 (6 bases). CDR3 size: 17 residues. The V gene's germline CDR1 is MGHRA and CDR2 YSYEKL. Trimming took off 2 bases at V and 4 bases at J, with 18 bases between the two ends. The CDR3 region has the DNA TGCGCCAGCAGCCAACCAAAAGGCAGGACAGAGTACAATGAGCAGTTCTTC. Translation: CASSQPKGRTEYNEQFF.

The J gene is TRBJ2-7, the V gene TRBV7-8; tentative D call: TRBD2 (6 bases). The germline V gene encodes CDR1 SGHVS and CDR2 FQNEAQ. This CDR3 spans 13 amino acids. The germline V and J ends were trimmed by 5 bases and 6 bases, with 14 bases remaining between them. CDR3 coding DNA: TGTGCCAGCAGCCCCGGGACTTTGGGCGAGCAGTACTTC. This encodes CASSPGTLGEQYF.

This sequence joins TRBV27 and TRBJ1-4; no firm D call. Germline assignment: CDR1 MNHEY and CDR2 SMNVEV (reference sequence). The CDR3 runs 12 residues. The germline V and J ends were trimmed by 5 bases and 6 bases, with 7 bases remaining between them. In nucleotides, the CDR3 is TGTGCCAGCAGTGGGGTGGATGAAAAACTGTTTTTT. Protein: CASSGVDEKLFF.

The rearrangement uses TRBV30 and TRBJ1-1; D remains unclear. V shed 3 bases and J shed 2 bases, with 13 bases lying between them. There are 14 residues in the CDR3. Germline V CDR1 and CDR2: GTSNPN, SVGIG (reference sequence). DNA of the CDR3: TGTGCCTGGAGCGTGACTGGACTCAACACTGAAGCTTTCTTT. It encodes CAWSVTGLNTEAFF.

The genes are TRBV7-8 and TRBJ1-2; no firm D call. This CDR3 is built from 13 residues. Germline CDR1 reads SGHVS; CDR2 reads FQNEAQ. V shed 3 bases and J shed 0 bases, with 5 bases lying between them. In nucleotides, the CDR3 is TGTGCCAGCAGCTTGAGGGCTAACTATGGCTACACCTTC. Protein product: CASSLRANYGYTF.

The chain has TRBV9 and TRBJ2-1; no definite D call. V dropped 1 base and J dropped 9 bases, with 11 bases sitting between them. This CDR3 has 13 residues. Germline V gives CDR1 SGDLS, CDR2 YYNGEE. CDR3 bases: TGTGCCAGCAGCGTAAGCCCTGTCACTGAGCAGTTCTTC. This translates into CASSVSPVTEQFF. Based on the CDR3 plus reference TRBV9 and TRBJ2-1, the full variable domain is DSGVTQTPKHLITATGQRVTLRCSPRSGDLSVYWYQQSLDQGLQFLIQYYNGEERAKGNILERFSAQQFPDLHSELNLSSLELGDSALYFCASSVSPVTEQFFGPGTRLTVL.

This sequence joins TRBV4-3 and TRBJ1-5; D is uncertain. V lost 0 bases, J lost 3 bases, and 18 bases lay in between. Germline CDR1 reads LGHNA; CDR2 reads YSLEER. The CDR3 runs 18 residues. The CDR3 sequence is CASSQDTVPAGYNQPQHF. The CDR3 region has the DNA TGCGCCAGCAGCCAAGATACGGTGCCAGCCGGTTACAATCAGCCCCAGCATTTT.

This chain links TRBV15 with TRBJ2-1, with D possibly being TRBD1 (5 bases). This CDR3 has 15 amino acids. Looked up from germline, CDR1 is LNHNV and CDR2 is YYDKDF (reference sequence). V dropped 4 bases and J dropped 2 bases, with 12 bases sitting between them. The CDR3 DNA sequence: TGTGCCACCAGCAAAGAACAGGTAACCTACAATGAGCAGTTCTTC. This gives the protein CATSKEQVTYNEQFF.

V usage is TRBV28 and J usage is TRBJ2-2; 7 bases agree with TRBD2. The CDR3 loop spans 13 amino acids. Germline V gene lookup returns CDR1 MDHEN and CDR2 SYDVKM. V gave up 5 bases and J gave up 6 bases; unmatched junction bases: 3. The CDR3: CASSLRGAGELFF. The CDR3 coding sequence is TGTGCCAGCAGTCTCCGGGGGGCCGGGGAGCTGTTTTTT.

On this clone itself: Because the CDR3's place on the DNA is in doubt, the DNA is left out and the CDR3 is given as listed by TCRdb. V usage is TRBV11-2 and J usage is TRBJ2-3. The CDR3 length equals 13 residues, ends included. In germline, CDR1 is SGHAT, CDR2 FQNNGV. The CDR3 protein is CASSFGAGDTQYF.

The chain has TRBV19 and TRBJ2-3; D perhaps matches TRBD2 (5 bases). This CDR3 is 13 amino acids long. Germline CDR1 and CDR2: LNHDA and SQIVND (reference sequence). Trimming pared 6 bases from V and 6 bases from J, leaving 13 bases between. The CDR3 here is CASSQASLDTQYF. CDR3 in DNA: TGTGCCAGTAGCCAGGCTAGCTTGGATACGCAGTATTTT.

V gene TRBV28 combines with J gene TRBJ2-2, with D perhaps matching TRBD1 (5 bases). Germline lookup yields CDR1 MDHEN and CDR2 SYDVKM. This CDR3 has 14 amino acids. V was shortened by 1 base and J by 3 bases, with 6 bases between the two germline ends. The CDR3 DNA reads TGTGCCAGCAGTTTATTAGGGGACACCGGGGAGCTGTTTTTT. Translating gives CASSLLGDTGELFF. Full variable domain (outside the CDR3, taken from reference TRBV28 and TRBJ2-2): DVKVTQSSRYLVKRTGEKVFLECVQDMDHENMFWYRQDPGLGLRLIYFSYDVKMKEKGDIPEGYSVSREKKERFSLILESASTNQTSMYLCASSLLGDTGELFFGEGSRLTVL.

The V and J genes are TRBV30 and TRBJ1-1, with D unresolved. The V gene's germline CDR1 is GTSNPN and CDR2 SVGIG (reference sequence). The CDR3 runs 12 residues. Trimming removed 0 bases from V and 11 bases from J, with 13 bases in between. This CDR3 reads CAWSVEYEDAFF. The CDR3 DNA is TGTGCCTGGAGTGTTGAGTACGAGGACGCTTTCTTT. The whole variable domain, remainder taken from reference TRBV30 and TRBJ1-1, is SQTIHQWPATLVQPVGSPLSLECTVEGTSNPNLYWYRQAAGRGLQLLFYSVGIGQISSEVPQNLSASRPQDRQFILSSKKLLLSDSGFYLCAWSVEYEDAFFGQGTRLTVV.

This chain connects TRBV18 to TRBJ1-6; TRBD1 is a possible D gene (6 bases). Germline loops: CDR1 KGHSH, CDR2 LQKENI. This CDR3 is built from 14 residues. V lost 5 bases to trimming and J lost 10 bases, with 15 bases between them. In nucleotides, the CDR3 is TGTGCCAGCTCAACAACAGGGATGGAGTCACCCCTCCACTTT. This encodes CASSTTGMESPLHF.

V usage is TRBV5-1 and J usage is TRBJ2-2; 11 nucleotides agree with TRBD1. The V gene end was trimmed by 0 bases and the J gene end by 6 bases; junction bases not matched to a gene: 7. Germline loops: CDR1 SGHRS, CDR2 YFSETQ. The CDR3 runs 17 residues. CDR3 sequence (DNA): TGCGCCAGCAGCTTGGGTCCCGGACAGGGGGCGTCCGGGGAGCTGTTTTTT. It translates to CASSLGPGQGASGELFF.

This chain uses TRBV5-1 with TRBJ1-2; D remains ambiguous. This CDR3 is built from 13 residues. From germline, CDR1 is SGHRS and CDR2 YFSETQ. V lost 0 bases and J 3 bases, leaving 6 bases between the germline ends. The CDR3 loop is CASSLDTYYGYTF. The CDR3 nucleotides are TGCGCCAGCAGCTTGGACACCTACTATGGCTACACCTTC.

With regard to this clone: The sample has other DNA sequences that encode this CDR3 too. This chain connects TRBV9 to TRBJ2-1; D is uncertain. V lost 0 bases and J lost 0, with 7 bases in between. The CDR3 spans 15 residues. Germline CDR1 reads SGDLS; CDR2 reads YYNGEE. The DNA of the CDR3 is TGTGCCAGCAGCGTAGAGGGATTCTCCTACAATGAGCAGTTCTTC. Translation: CASSVEGFSYNEQFF.

This sequence joins TRBV7-2 and TRBJ1-3; D unclear. Trimming pared 2 bases from V and 0 bases from J, leaving 5 bases between. The V gene's germline CDR1 is SGHTA and CDR2 FQGNSA. The CDR3 covers 14 residues. The CDR3 bases are TGTGCCAGCAGCTTAAAGAGCTCTGGAAACACCATATATTTT. Protein: CASSLKSSGNTIYF.

CDR3 coding DNA: TGTGCCAGCAGGTCAGCCCGGGACAGGGAATCCATAGTCAATGGCTACACCTTC. This codes for CASRSARDRESIVNGYTF. This sequence joins TRBV7-9 and TRBJ1-2, with 9 positions matching TRBD1. CDR3 length equals 18 residues. Trimming cost V 6 bases and J 6 bases; bases outside gene matches: 20. The germline V gene encodes CDR1 SEHNR and CDR2 FQNEAQ (reference sequence).

The chain joins TRBV5-8 to TRBJ2-7, with 7 positions matching TRBD2. The junction had 13 bases not matched to a gene; V was cut back by 4 bases and J by 3 bases. This CDR3 has 16 amino acids. The germline gives CDR1 SGHTS, CDR2 YDEGEE. CDR3 in DNA: TGTGCCAGCAGCATCACTAGCGCTAGAAATTACTACGAGCAGTACTTC. It specifies CASSITSARNYYEQYF.

Only one count was recorded for this clone. The genes are TRBV4-2 and TRBJ2-2, with a tentative D call TRBD1 (5 bases). This CDR3 region has 14 residues. Deletions cut 3 bases from V and 7 bases from J, with 12 bases between. Germline V gene data show CDR1 as LGHNA and CDR2 as YNFKEQ. The DNA of the CDR3 is TGTGCCAGCAGCCAGCACCAGGGATTCGGGGAGCTGTTTTTT. It is translated as CASSQHQGFGELFF.

V and J are TRBV11-2 and TRBJ2-6, with 11 positions matching TRBD2. The CDR3 totals 19 residues. The V and J ends lost 1 base and 3 bases, in that order; junction bases with no gene match: 8. CDR1 SGHAT and CDR2 FQNNGV come from the germline V gene. CDR3 sequence (DNA): TGTGCCAGCAGCTTAGTCGGTCGGCTAGCGGGAGGTGGGGCCAACGTCCTGACTTTC. This translates into CASSLVGRLAGGGANVLTF.

This clone was counted between two and nine times. V gene TRBV27 combines with J gene TRBJ2-1, with 7 bases aligning to TRBD1. V was pared by 2 bases and J by 7 bases, with 8 bases of the junction left unmatched. The CDR3 is 15 residues long. Germline CDR1 MNHEY, CDR2 SMNVEV (reference sequence). The CDR3 region has the DNA TGTGCCAGCAGTTTAACGGAAGGGGGCAGGAATGAGCAGTTCTTC. Amino acid sequence: CASSLTEGGRNEQFF.

This rearrangement joins TRBV29-1 to TRBJ2-5, with a weak D call TRBD1 (5 bases). There are 15 residues in the CDR3. Germline-derived CDR1 and CDR2 are SQVTM and ANQGSEA. The V end lost 0 bases, the J end lost 5 bases, and 16 bases lay between the germline ends. The CDR3 DNA sequence: TGCAGCGTTGAAGAGCAGGGTGGGTTGTTCGAGACCCAGTACTTC. It specifies CSVEEQGGLFETQYF.